This T cell receptor beta chain was recovered during a study of shared clonotypes between healthy human individuals. The study, taken as a whole, reports: It was the non-shared clonotypes that had lower generation probabilities than clonotypes shared by all four donors.

Sequenced by immunoSEQ multiplex PCR; TCRdb stores in-frame clones only, minus some. This sample has a few million clones, with almost 96% found just once. Comments on this clone: As yet, its antigen is unknown.

V was pared by 4 bases and J by 9 bases, with 18 bases of the junction left unmatched. This CDR3 comprises 17 residues. Germline V lookup: CDR1 SGHRS, CDR2 YFSETQ. The rearrangement links TRBV5-1 to TRBJ2-1, with TRBD2 matching 8 bases. The sequence was obtained from a man between 18 and 29 years old in good health. Sequences were obtained from naive CD4+ T cells sorted from blood. The subset denotes: CD45RA+ positively selected. DNA for the CDR3: TGCGCCAGCAGCCTGGGCGGACTAGCATTCGGGTTAGGTGAGCAGTTCTTC. Amino acid sequence: CASSLGGLAFGLGEQFF.